The rows below give T cell receptor beta chains drawn from one sample of a study of CD8+ T cells in alopecia areata. Clones were read by immunoSEQ multiplex PCR, and TCRdb kept only the in-frame ones, dropping some. Among about 210,000 clones listed, 55% to 70% were seen once. The sample consisted of CD4+ T cells sorted from blood, taken at week 4, from a patient treated with tofacitinib. The receptors shown here come from a human donor with alopecia areata. Each CDR3 is given with its conserved first and last residue.

v_call	cdr3_length	cdr3_aa
TRBV7-7	15	CASSPNRGPPETQYF
TRBV30	15	CAWTGAALMNTEAFF
TRBV5-1	13	CASSKGSGNTIYF
TRBV6-5	14	CASRRTGRRNTIYF
TRBV29-1	12	CSVADRTYGYTF
TRBV2	15	CASSDRGRGTDTQYF
TRBV7-2	15	CASSPTRLASGELFF
TRBV7-8	15	CASSLDGTGYNEQFF
TRBV2	12	CASNDGTDTQYF
TRBV6-5	15	CASSYPIGQGYGYTF
TRBV9	15	CASSVAGEMSQPQHF
TRBV5-1	15	CASSPGTGVWETQYF
TRBV30	12	CAWKRANYEQYF
TRBV4-1	12	CASSQDGNTQYF
TRBV6-5	11	CAIQGRYGYTF
TRBV4-1	17	CASSQLGQGVGANVLTF